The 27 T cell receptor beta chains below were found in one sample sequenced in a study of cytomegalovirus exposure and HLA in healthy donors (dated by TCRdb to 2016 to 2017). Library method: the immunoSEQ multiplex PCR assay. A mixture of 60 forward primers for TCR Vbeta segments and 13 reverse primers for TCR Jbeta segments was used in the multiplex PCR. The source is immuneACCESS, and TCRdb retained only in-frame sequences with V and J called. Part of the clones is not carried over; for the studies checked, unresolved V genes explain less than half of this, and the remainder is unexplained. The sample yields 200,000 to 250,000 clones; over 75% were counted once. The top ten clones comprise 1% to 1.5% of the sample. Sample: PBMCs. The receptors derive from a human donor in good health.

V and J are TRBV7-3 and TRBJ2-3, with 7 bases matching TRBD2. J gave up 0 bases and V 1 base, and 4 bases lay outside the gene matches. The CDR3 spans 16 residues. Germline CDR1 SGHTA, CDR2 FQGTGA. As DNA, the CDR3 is TGTGCCAGCAGCTTAAGGGGTAGCGGGAGCACAGATACGCAGTATTTT. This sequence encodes CASSLRGSGSTDTQYF.

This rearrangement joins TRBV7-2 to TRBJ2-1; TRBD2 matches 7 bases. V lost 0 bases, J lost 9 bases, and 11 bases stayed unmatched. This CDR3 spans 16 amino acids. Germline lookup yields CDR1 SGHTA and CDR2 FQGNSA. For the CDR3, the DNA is TGTGCCAGCAGCTTAGCACTAGCGCTCCGACGGGGTGAGCAGTTCTTC. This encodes CASSLALALRRGEQFF.

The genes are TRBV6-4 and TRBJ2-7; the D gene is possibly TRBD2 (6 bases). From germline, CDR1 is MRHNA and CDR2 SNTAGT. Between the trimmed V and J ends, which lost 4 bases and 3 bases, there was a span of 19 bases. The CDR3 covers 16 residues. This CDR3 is CASSAPGRGVRYEQYF. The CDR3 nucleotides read TGTGCCAGCAGTGCCCCCGGGCGCGGGGTACGCTACGAGCAGTACTTC.

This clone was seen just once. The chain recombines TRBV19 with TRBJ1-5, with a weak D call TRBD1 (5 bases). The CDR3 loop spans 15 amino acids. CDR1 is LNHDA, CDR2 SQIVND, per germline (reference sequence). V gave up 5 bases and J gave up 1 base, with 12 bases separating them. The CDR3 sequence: CASSGAGYSNQPQHF. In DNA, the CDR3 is TGTGCCAGTAGTGGGGCAGGGTACAGCAATCAGCCCCAGCATTTT.

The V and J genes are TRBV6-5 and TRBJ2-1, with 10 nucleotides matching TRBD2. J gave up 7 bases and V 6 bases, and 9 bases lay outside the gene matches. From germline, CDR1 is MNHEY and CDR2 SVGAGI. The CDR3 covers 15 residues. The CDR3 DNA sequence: TGTGCCAGCAGGGACAGGCTAGCGGGAGCGAATGAGCAGTTCTTC. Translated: CASRDRLAGANEQFF.

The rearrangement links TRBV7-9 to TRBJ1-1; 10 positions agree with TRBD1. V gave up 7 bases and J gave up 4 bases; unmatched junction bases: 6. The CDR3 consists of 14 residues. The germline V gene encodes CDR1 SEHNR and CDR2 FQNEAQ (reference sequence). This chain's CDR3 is CASTGQGVFTEAFF. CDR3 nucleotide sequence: TGTGCCAGCACTGGACAGGGGGTTTTCACTGAAGCTTTCTTT.

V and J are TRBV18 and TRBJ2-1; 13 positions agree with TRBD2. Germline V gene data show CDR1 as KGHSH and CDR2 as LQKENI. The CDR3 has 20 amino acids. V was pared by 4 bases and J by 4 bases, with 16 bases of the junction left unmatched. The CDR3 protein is CASSRRPTLGTSGEYNEQFF. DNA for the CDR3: TGTGCCAGCTCACGGAGACCTACCCTTGGGACTAGCGGGGAGTACAATGAGCAGTTCTTC. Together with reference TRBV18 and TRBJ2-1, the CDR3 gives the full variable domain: NAGVMQNPRHLVRRRGQEARLRCSPMKGHSHVYWYRQLPEEGLKFMVYLQKENIIDESGMPKERFSAEFPKEGPSILRIQQVVRGDSAAYFCASSRRPTLGTSGEYNEQFFGPGTRLTVL.

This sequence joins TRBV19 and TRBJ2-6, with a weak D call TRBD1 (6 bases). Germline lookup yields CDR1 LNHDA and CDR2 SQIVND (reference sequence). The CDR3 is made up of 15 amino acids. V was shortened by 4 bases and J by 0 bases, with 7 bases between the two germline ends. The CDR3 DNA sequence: TGTGCCAGTAGTAGACAGGTCTCTGGGGCCAACGTCCTGACTTTC. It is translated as CASSRQVSGANVLTF.

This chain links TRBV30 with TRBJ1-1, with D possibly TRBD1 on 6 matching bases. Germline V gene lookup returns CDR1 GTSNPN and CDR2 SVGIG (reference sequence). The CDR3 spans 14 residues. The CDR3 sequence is CAGEGDILNTEAFF. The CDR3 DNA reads TGTGCTGGCGAGGGGGACATCCTGAACACTGAAGCTTTCTTT.

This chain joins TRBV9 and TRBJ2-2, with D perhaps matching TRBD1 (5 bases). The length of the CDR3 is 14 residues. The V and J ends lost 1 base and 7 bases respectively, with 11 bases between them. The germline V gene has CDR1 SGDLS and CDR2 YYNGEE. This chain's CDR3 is CASSVPPQGGELFF. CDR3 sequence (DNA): TGTGCCAGCAGCGTACCTCCGCAGGGCGGGGAGCTGTTTTTT.

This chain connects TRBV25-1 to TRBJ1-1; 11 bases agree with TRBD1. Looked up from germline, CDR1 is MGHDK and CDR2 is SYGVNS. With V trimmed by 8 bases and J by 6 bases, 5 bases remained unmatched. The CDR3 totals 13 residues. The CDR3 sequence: CASGQGAVAEAFF. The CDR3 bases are TGTGCCAGCGGACAGGGGGCAGTGGCTGAAGCTTTCTTT.

The CDR3 region has the DNA TGCGCCAGCAGCTTGTTCGGACAGGGGAACACAGATACGCAGTATTTT. Its protein product is CASSLFGQGNTDTQYF. The rearrangement joins TRBV5-1 to TRBJ2-3; 9 positions agree with TRBD1. CDR3 size: 16 residues. The trim removed 1 base at V and 2 bases at J, leaving 5 bases unmatched. Germline CDR1 is SGHRS and CDR2 is YFSETQ.

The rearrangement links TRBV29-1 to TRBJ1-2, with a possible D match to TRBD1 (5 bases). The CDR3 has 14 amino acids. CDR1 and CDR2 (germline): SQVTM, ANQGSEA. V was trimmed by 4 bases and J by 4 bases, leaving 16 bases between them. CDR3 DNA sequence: TGCAGCGTTGCCGTTGAGGACAAACGCTATGGCTACACCTTC. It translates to CSVAVEDKRYGYTF.

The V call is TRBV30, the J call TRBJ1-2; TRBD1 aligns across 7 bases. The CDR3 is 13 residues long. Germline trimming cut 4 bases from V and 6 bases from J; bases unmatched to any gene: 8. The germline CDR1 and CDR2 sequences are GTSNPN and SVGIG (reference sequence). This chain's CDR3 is CAWTLTGYDGYTF. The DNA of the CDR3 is TGTGCCTGGACCCTGACAGGGTATGATGGCTACACCTTC.

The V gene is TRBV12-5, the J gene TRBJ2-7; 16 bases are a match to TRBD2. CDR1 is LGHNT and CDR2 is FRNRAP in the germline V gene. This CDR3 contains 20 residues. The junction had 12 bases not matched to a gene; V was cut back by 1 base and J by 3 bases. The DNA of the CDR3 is TGTGCTAGTGGTTTGGGACCGGGACTAGCGGGAGGGCCCGCGAGCTACGAGCAGTACTTC. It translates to CASGLGPGLAGGPASYEQYF.

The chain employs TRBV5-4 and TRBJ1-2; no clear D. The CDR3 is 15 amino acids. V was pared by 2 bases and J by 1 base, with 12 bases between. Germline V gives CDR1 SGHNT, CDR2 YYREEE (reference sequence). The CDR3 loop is CASSFGAGLNYGYTF. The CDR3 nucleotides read TGTGCCAGCAGCTTCGGCGCAGGACTTAACTATGGCTACACCTTC.

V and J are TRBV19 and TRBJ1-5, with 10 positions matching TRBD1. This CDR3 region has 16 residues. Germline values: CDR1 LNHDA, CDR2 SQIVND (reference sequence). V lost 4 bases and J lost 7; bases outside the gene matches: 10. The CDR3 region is CASSRRPGQGIQPQHF. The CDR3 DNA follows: TGTGCCAGTAGTAGGAGACCGGGACAGGGGATCCAGCCCCAGCATTTT.

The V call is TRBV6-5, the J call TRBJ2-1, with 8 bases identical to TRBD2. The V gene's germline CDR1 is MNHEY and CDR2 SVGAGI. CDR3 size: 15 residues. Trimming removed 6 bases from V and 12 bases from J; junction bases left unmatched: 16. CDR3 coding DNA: TGTGCCAGCAGATCCACTAGCGGAGCCGAGACCGGGCAGTTCTTC. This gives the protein CASRSTSGAETGQFF.

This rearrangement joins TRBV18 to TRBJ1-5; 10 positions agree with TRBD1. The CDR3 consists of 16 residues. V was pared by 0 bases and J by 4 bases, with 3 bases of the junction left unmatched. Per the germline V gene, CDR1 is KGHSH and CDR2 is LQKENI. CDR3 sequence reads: CASSPPGTGANQPQHF. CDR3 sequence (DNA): TGTGCCAGCTCACCACCGGGGACAGGGGCAAATCAGCCCCAGCATTTT.

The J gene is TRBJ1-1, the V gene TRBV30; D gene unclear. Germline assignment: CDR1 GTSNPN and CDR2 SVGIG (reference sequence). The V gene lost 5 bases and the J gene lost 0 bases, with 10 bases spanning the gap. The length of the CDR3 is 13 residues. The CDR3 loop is CAWGDGMNTEAFF. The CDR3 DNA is TGTGCCTGGGGCGACGGGATGAACACTGAAGCTTTCTTT.

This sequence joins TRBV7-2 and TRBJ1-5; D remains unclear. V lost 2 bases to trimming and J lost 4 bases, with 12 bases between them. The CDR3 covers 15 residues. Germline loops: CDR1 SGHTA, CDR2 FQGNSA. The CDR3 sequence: CASSLTASMNQPQHF. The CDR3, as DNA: TGTGCCAGCAGCTTAACAGCTTCTATGAATCAGCCCCAGCATTTT.

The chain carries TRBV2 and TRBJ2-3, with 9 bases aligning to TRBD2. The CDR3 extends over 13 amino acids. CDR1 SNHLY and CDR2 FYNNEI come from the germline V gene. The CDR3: CAGAGGATDTQYF. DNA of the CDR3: TGTGCGGGAGCGGGAGGAGCCACAGATACGCAGTATTTT.

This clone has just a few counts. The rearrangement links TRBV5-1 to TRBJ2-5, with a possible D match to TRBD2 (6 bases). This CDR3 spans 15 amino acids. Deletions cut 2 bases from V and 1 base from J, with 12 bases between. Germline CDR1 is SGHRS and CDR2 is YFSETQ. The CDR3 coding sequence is TGCGCCAGCAGCTTCCCTCCGGGAGTCCAAGAGACCCAGTACTTC. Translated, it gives CASSFPPGVQETQYF.

The CDR3 region is CAWARGQLNGYTF. The CDR3 coding sequence is TGTGCCTGGGCCAGGGGGCAACTGAATGGCTACACCTTC. The gene calls are TRBV30 and TRBJ1-2, with TRBD1 matching over 8 bases. J gave up 6 bases and V 5 bases, and 8 bases lay outside the gene matches. Germline lookup yields CDR1 GTSNPN and CDR2 SVGIG (reference sequence). The CDR3 loop spans 13 amino acids.

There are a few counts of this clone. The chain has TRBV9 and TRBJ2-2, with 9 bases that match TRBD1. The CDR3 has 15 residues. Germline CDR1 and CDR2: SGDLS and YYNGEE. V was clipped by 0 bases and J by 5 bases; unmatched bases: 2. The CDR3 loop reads CASSVDRGRTGELFF. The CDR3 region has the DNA TGTGCCAGCAGCGTAGACAGGGGGCGAACCGGGGAGCTGTTTTTT.

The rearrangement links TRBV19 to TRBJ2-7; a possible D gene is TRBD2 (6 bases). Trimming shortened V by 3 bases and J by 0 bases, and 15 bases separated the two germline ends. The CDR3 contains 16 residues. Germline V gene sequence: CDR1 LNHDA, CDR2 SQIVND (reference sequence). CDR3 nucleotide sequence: TGTGCCAGTAGTATCTGGTCCGGGAGAGACTCCTACGAGCAGTACTTC. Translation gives CASSIWSGRDSYEQYF.

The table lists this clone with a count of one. CDR3 nucleotides: TGTGCCAGCAGCCAAGATTCTTCCCGGAGGGACGAGCAGTACTTC. This gives the protein CASSQDSSRRDEQYF. The rearrangement joins TRBV14 to TRBJ2-7; D is possibly TRBD2 (6 bases). V lost 0 bases and J 5 bases, leaving 14 bases between the germline ends. From germline, CDR1 is SGHDN and CDR2 FVKESK. CDR3 length: 15 amino acids.